This is a list of T cell receptor beta chains from one sample in a study of cytomegalovirus exposure and HLA in healthy donors. Generated by immunoSEQ multiplex PCR, the TCRdb table keeps only in-frame clones and is missing some. Among about 140,000 clones listed, 82% were seen once. Material: PBMCs. Receptors originate from a male donor in good health and CMV-seronegative. Both conserved end residues are part of each CDR3. The order of the fields is CDR3 DNA, CDR3 protein, J gene, clone size, CDR3 length, V gene, D gene. D genes are given only for firm matches. Only part of the rows carry a size: once, few, many, or a class if the clone is expanded.

CDR3nt: TGCAGCGTTGGCAAGGTGCTGGGGTTGAGGGCCGAGCAGTACTTC; CDR3aa: CSVGKVLGLRAEQYF; j_gene: TRBJ2-7; abundance: .; len: 15; v_gene: TRBV29-1; d_gene: .
CDR3nt: TGTGCCACCGGCGGGAGTGACCAAGAGACCCAGTACTTC; CDR3aa: CATGGSDQETQYF; j_gene: TRBJ2-5; abundance: .; len: 13; v_gene: TRBV19; d_gene: TRBD2
CDR3nt: TGTGCCAGCAGTCAGACAGGAATACCCTCTGGAAACACCATATATTTT; CDR3aa: CASSQTGIPSGNTIYF; j_gene: TRBJ1-3; abundance: once; len: 16; v_gene: TRBV2; d_gene: .
CDR3nt: TGTGCCAGCAGTAGATATCTAGCGGATACGCAGTATTTT; CDR3aa: CASSRYLADTQYF; j_gene: TRBJ2-3; abundance: .; len: 13; v_gene: TRBV6-5; d_gene: .
CDR3nt: TGCGCCAGCAGCCAAGTTGCTAGCGGGAGAGGTGAGCAGTTCTTC; CDR3aa: CASSQVASGRGEQFF; j_gene: TRBJ2-1; abundance: .; len: 15; v_gene: TRBV4-1; d_gene: TRBD2
CDR3nt: TGTGCCAGTAGTATTCGAGTCATACAGCCCCAGCATTTT; CDR3aa: CASSIRVIQPQHF; j_gene: TRBJ1-5; abundance: once; len: 13; v_gene: TRBV19; d_gene: .
CDR3nt: TGTGCCAGCAGCCCCAGGGAAGAGACCCAGTACTTC; CDR3aa: CASSPREETQYF; j_gene: TRBJ2-5; abundance: .; len: 12; v_gene: TRBV13; d_gene: .
CDR3nt: TGTGCCAGCGGCCTTGGGGGGGCGAGGGGCAATCAGCCCCAGCATTTT; CDR3aa: CASGLGGARGNQPQHF; j_gene: TRBJ1-5; abundance: few; len: 16; v_gene: TRBV6-6; d_gene: .
CDR3nt: TGTGCCAGTAGTATAAACGCGGACTTATATGGCTACACCTTC; CDR3aa: CASSINADLYGYTF; j_gene: TRBJ1-2; abundance: .; len: 14; v_gene: TRBV19; d_gene: .
CDR3nt: TGTGCCAGTAGTATAGCAGCGGGAGGGCTCTACGAGCAGTACTTC; CDR3aa: CASSIAAGGLYEQYF; j_gene: TRBJ2-7; abundance: .; len: 15; v_gene: TRBV19; d_gene: TRBD2
CDR3nt: TGCAGTGCCGCAGGGGATGGCTACACCTTC; CDR3aa: CSAAGDGYTF; j_gene: TRBJ1-2; abundance: .; len: 10; v_gene: TRBV20-1; d_gene: .
CDR3nt: TGTGCCAGCACCCAAATAACCCTGGAGTCCTACGAGCAGTACTTC; CDR3aa: CASTQITLESYEQYF; j_gene: TRBJ2-7; abundance: .; len: 15; v_gene: TRBV2; d_gene: .
CDR3nt: TGTGCCAGCAGTTTCCACAGGGACAGGGAGTTCGGTACGCAGTATTTT; CDR3aa: CASSFHRDREFGTQYF; j_gene: TRBJ2-3; abundance: .; len: 16; v_gene: TRBV27; d_gene: TRBD1
CDR3nt: TGTGCCAGCAGCCTAGGGGTGCCCCCAGATACGCAGTATTTT; CDR3aa: CASSLGVPPDTQYF; j_gene: TRBJ2-3; abundance: few; len: 14; v_gene: TRBV7-3; d_gene: .
CDR3nt: TGTGCCAGCAGTTTACTGGAGGGCCATGAGCAGTTCTTC; CDR3aa: CASSLLEGHEQFF; j_gene: TRBJ2-1; abundance: .; len: 13; v_gene: TRBV27; d_gene: .
CDR3nt: TGTGCCAGCAGCTTGAAACAGGGCAGGGAGACCCAGTACTTC; CDR3aa: CASSLKQGRETQYF; j_gene: TRBJ2-5; abundance: .; len: 14; v_gene: TRBV5-4; d_gene: .
CDR3nt: TGTGCCAGCAAGCTAGGCGTTGTTGGGCCCCAGCATTTT; CDR3aa: CASKLGVVGPQHF; j_gene: TRBJ1-5; abundance: .; len: 13; v_gene: TRBV2; d_gene: .
CDR3nt: TGTGCCAGCAGCGTCGGGGGAGTCTCCTACAATGAGCAGTTCTTC; CDR3aa: CASSVGGVSYNEQFF; j_gene: TRBJ2-1; abundance: .; len: 15; v_gene: TRBV5-6; d_gene: .
CDR3nt: TGTGCCAGCAGCTTGAGCTACGGCTCCTACGAGCAGTACTTC; CDR3aa: CASSLSYGSYEQYF; j_gene: TRBJ2-7; abundance: .; len: 14; v_gene: TRBV5-4; d_gene: .
CDR3nt: TGTGCCAGCAGCCCCGCTAGAAGAACGGATGAGCAGTTCTTC; CDR3aa: CASSPARRTDEQFF; j_gene: TRBJ2-1; abundance: .; len: 14; v_gene: TRBV6-5; d_gene: .
CDR3nt: TGCGCCAGCAGCACTTCGACAGGGGCTTACCAGGAGGCTTTCTTT; CDR3aa: CASSTSTGAYQEAFF; j_gene: TRBJ1-1; abundance: .; len: 15; v_gene: TRBV5-1; d_gene: TRBD1
CDR3nt: TGTGCCACCAGCAGAGCGCGGGAGCGCCTCAATGAGCAGTTCTTC; CDR3aa: CATSRARERLNEQFF; j_gene: TRBJ2-1; abundance: .; len: 15; v_gene: TRBV15; d_gene: TRBD2
CDR3nt: TGTGCCAGCCCCACGCGGGGGGCCGGGGAGCTGTTTTTT; CDR3aa: CASPTRGAGELFF; j_gene: TRBJ2-2; abundance: .; len: 13; v_gene: TRBV21-1; d_gene: .
CDR3nt: TGCGCCAGCAGCTTGGGTACAGGGGCTCAAGAGACCCAGTACTTC; CDR3aa: CASSLGTGAQETQYF; j_gene: TRBJ2-5; abundance: .; len: 15; v_gene: TRBV5-1; d_gene: TRBD1
CDR3nt: TGTGCCAGCAGCCCGGACAGCAACTACGAGCAGTACTTC; CDR3aa: CASSPDSNYEQYF; j_gene: TRBJ2-7; abundance: .; len: 13; v_gene: TRBV5-6; d_gene: .
CDR3nt: TGTGCCAGCAGTTACAAGCGGGGGGGGTACCAAGAGACCCAGTACTTC; CDR3aa: CASSYKRGGYQETQYF; j_gene: TRBJ2-5; abundance: .; len: 16; v_gene: TRBV6-6; d_gene: TRBD2
CDR3nt: TGTGCCAGCTCACTCGGCGGGAGGGGCTCAGATACGCAGTATTTT; CDR3aa: CASSLGGRGSDTQYF; j_gene: TRBJ2-3; abundance: .; len: 15; v_gene: TRBV18; d_gene: TRBD2
CDR3nt: TGTGCCAGTAGTATAGAAACAGCGGGCACAGATACGCAGTATTTT; CDR3aa: CASSIETAGTDTQYF; j_gene: TRBJ2-3; abundance: .; len: 15; v_gene: TRBV19; d_gene: .
CDR3nt: TGTGCCAGCAGCTTCGCCGGAGACCGCATTGTCCCTGGAAACACCATATATTTT; CDR3aa: CASSFAGDRIVPGNTIYF; j_gene: TRBJ1-3; abundance: once; len: 18; v_gene: TRBV7-8; d_gene: .
CDR3nt: TGCGCCAGCAGCTTGGGGACATACTACACTGAAGCTTTCTTT; CDR3aa: CASSLGTYYTEAFF; j_gene: TRBJ1-1; abundance: .; len: 14; v_gene: TRBV5-1; d_gene: .
CDR3nt: TGTGCCAGCAGTTACTCTAGGGACAGCTACGAGCAGTACTTC; CDR3aa: CASSYSRDSYEQYF; j_gene: TRBJ2-7; abundance: .; len: 14; v_gene: TRBV6-5; d_gene: TRBD1
CDR3nt: TGTGCCTGGGGGCCTGCGTACAATGAGCAGTTCTTC; CDR3aa: CAWGPAYNEQFF; j_gene: TRBJ2-1; abundance: .; len: 12; v_gene: TRBV30; d_gene: .
CDR3nt: TGCAGCGTTGAATCCGGGACAGGGGTCCAAGAGACCCAGTACTTC; CDR3aa: CSVESGTGVQETQYF; j_gene: TRBJ2-5; abundance: .; len: 15; v_gene: TRBV29-1; d_gene: TRBD1
CDR3nt: TGCGCCAGCAGCCAGTGGCGGATGAACACTGAAGCTTTCTTT; CDR3aa: CASSQWRMNTEAFF; j_gene: TRBJ1-1; abundance: .; len: 14; v_gene: TRBV4-1; d_gene: .
CDR3nt: TGTGCCAGCAGTCCCCGGACTAGCGGAACCTACGAGCAGTACTTC; CDR3aa: CASSPRTSGTYEQYF; j_gene: TRBJ2-7; abundance: .; len: 15; v_gene: TRBV27; d_gene: TRBD2
CDR3nt: TGTGCCAGCAGCTTAGGACTCGCCACTGAAGCTTTCTTT; CDR3aa: CASSLGLATEAFF; j_gene: TRBJ1-1; abundance: .; len: 13; v_gene: TRBV5-6; d_gene: .
CDR3nt: TGTGCCAGCAGCGACACTAGAATTGTTGACACCGGGGAGCTGTTTTTT; CDR3aa: CASSDTRIVDTGELFF; j_gene: TRBJ2-2; abundance: .; len: 16; v_gene: TRBV7-9; d_gene: .
CDR3nt: TGCAGCGTTGAAGCTAGCGGCACAGATACGCAGTATTTT; CDR3aa: CSVEASGTDTQYF; j_gene: TRBJ2-3; abundance: .; len: 13; v_gene: TRBV29-1; d_gene: .
CDR3nt: TGCGCCAGCAGCCAAGATGACTTTACAGATACGCAGTATTTT; CDR3aa: CASSQDDFTDTQYF; j_gene: TRBJ2-3; abundance: .; len: 14; v_gene: TRBV4-3; d_gene: .
CDR3nt: TGTGCCACCAGCAAGAGCAGGGTGAACACTGAAGCTTTCTTT; CDR3aa: CATSKSRVNTEAFF; j_gene: TRBJ1-1; abundance: .; len: 14; v_gene: TRBV15; d_gene: .
CDR3nt: TGCAGCGTTGAGAGTAGCGGCCCACATACGCAGTATTTT; CDR3aa: CSVESSGPHTQYF; j_gene: TRBJ2-3; abundance: .; len: 13; v_gene: TRBV29-1; d_gene: .
CDR3nt: TGTGCCAGCAGCGTAGACGGGGGGGATACGCAGTATTTT; CDR3aa: CASSVDGGDTQYF; j_gene: TRBJ2-3; abundance: .; len: 13; v_gene: TRBV9; d_gene: TRBD2